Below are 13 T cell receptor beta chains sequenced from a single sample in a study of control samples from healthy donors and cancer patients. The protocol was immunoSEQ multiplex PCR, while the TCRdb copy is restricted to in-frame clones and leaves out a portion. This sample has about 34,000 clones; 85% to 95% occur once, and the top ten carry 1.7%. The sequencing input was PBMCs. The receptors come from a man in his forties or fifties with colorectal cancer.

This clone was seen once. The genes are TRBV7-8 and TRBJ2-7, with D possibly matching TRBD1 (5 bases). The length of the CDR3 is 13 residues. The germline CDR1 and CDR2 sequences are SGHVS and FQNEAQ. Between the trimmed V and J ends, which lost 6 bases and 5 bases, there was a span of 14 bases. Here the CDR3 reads CASSSLGVDEQYF. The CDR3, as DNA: TGTGCCAGCAGTTCGTTAGGGGTCGACGAGCAGTACTTC.

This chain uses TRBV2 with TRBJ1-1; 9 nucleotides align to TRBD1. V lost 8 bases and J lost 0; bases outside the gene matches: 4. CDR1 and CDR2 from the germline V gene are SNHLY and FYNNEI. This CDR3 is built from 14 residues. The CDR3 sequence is CASPGTGMNTEAFF. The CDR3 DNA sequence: TGTGCCAGCCCTGGGACAGGGATGAACACTGAAGCTTTCTTT.

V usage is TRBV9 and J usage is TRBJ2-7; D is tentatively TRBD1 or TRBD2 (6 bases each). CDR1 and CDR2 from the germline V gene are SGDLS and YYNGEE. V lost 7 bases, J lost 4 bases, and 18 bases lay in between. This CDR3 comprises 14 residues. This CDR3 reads CASSLGGMAYEQYF. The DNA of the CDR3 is TGTGCCAGCTCACTGGGGGGCATGGCATACGAGCAGTACTTC.

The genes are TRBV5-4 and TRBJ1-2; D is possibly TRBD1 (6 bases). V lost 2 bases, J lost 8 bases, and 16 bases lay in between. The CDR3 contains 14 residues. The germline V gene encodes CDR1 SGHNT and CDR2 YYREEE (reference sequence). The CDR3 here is CASSFAGADEGYTF. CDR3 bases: TGTGCCAGCAGCTTTGCAGGGGCCGATGAAGGCTACACCTTC.

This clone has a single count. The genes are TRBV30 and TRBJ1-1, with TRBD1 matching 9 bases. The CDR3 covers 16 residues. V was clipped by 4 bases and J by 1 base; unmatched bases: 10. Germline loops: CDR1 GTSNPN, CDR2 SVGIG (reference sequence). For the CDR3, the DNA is TGTGCCTGGAATCGGGACAGGGAGCGACAGAACACTGAAGCTTTCTTT. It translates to CAWNRDRERQNTEAFF.

The CDR3 coding sequence is TGTGCCAGCAGCGGGGGGTTTGGCTACACCTTC. Protein: CASSGGFGYTF. The genes are TRBV5-4 and TRBJ1-2, with D maybe TRBD1 (5 bases). V lost 4 bases and J 7 bases, leaving 8 bases between the germline ends. This CDR3 is built from 11 residues. From germline, CDR1 is SGHNT and CDR2 YYREEE (reference sequence).

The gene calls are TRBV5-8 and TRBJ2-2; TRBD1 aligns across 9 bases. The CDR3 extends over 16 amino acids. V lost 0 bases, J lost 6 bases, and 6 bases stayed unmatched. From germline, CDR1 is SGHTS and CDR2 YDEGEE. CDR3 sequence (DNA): TGTGCCAGCAGCTTGGTGGCTGGACAGGGGCCCGGGGAGCTGTTTTTT. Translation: CASSLVAGQGPGELFF.

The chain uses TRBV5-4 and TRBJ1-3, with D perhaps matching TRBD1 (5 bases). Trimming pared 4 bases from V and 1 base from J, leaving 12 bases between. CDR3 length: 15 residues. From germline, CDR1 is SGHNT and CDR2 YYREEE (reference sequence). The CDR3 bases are TGTGCCAGCAGCAGAAACTCAGGGTCTGGAAACACCATATATTTT. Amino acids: CASSRNSGSGNTIYF.

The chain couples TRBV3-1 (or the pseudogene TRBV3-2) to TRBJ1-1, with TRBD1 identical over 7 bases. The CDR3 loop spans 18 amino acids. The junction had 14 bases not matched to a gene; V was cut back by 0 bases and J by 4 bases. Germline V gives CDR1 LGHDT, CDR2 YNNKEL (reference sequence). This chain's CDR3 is CASSQDRVPGGGITEAFF. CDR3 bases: TGTGCCAGCAGCCAAGATCGGGTCCCAGGGGGAGGGATCACTGAAGCTTTCTTT.

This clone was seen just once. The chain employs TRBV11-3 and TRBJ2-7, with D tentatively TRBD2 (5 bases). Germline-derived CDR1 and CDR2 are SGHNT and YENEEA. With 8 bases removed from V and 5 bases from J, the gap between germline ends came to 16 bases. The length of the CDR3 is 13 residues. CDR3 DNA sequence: TGTGCCAGCGCGGGCCCTCAGTGGGACGAGCAGTACTTC. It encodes CASAGPQWDEQYF.

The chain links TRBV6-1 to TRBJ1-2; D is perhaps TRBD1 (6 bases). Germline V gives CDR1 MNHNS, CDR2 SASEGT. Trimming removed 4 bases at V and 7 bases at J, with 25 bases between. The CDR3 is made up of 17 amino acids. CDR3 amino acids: CASSVKDSGGIRVGYTF. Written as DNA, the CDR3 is TGTGCCAGCAGTGTAAAGGATTCGGGGGGCATCCGAGTTGGCTACACCTTC.

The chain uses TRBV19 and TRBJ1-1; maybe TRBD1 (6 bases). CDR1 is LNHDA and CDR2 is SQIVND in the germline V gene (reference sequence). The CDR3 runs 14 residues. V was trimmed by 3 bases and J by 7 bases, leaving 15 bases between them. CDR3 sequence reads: CASSIRGAESEAFF. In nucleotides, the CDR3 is TGTGCCAGTAGTATTAGGGGGGCCGAGAGTGAAGCTTTCTTT.

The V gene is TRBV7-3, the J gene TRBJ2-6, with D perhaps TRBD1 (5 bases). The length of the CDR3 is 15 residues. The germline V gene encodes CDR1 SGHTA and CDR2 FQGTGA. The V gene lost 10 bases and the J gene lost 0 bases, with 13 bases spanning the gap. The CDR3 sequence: CATSTGSSGANVLTF. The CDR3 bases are TGTGCCACCTCTACAGGCTCCTCTGGGGCCAACGTCCTGACTTTC.